The 10 T cell receptor beta chains in this list originate from one sample, sequenced in a study of blood T cell repertoires in COVID-19. The method was immunoSEQ multiplex PCR; TCRdb's version includes in-frame clones alone and lacks a portion of them. The data hold about 69,000 clones, with approximately 79% observed a single time. The sample comprised peripheral blood. The receptors here all came from a human donor in a cohort sampled during active COVID-19.

V and J are TRBV28 and TRBJ1-5; a weak D match, TRBD1 (6 bases). The V and J ends lost 3 bases and 3 bases respectively, with 15 bases between them. The CDR3 totals 16 residues. Germline assignment: CDR1 MDHEN and CDR2 SYDVKM. The CDR3 reads CASSLPLGAYNQPQHF. CDR3 bases: TGTGCCAGCAGTTTGCCCCTGGGGGCCTACAATCAGCCCCAGCATTTT.

The chain's CDR3 is CASSYLPGETEAFF. The CDR3 coding sequence is TGTGCCAGCAGCTACCTGCCAGGGGAGACTGAAGCTTTCTTT. The chain employs TRBV9 and TRBJ1-1; TRBD1 is a possible D gene (6 bases). In germline, CDR1 is SGDLS, CDR2 YYNGEE. The V end was cut by 4 bases, the J end by 5 bases, with 15 bases between. The CDR3 has 14 amino acids.

The J gene is TRBJ1-4, the V gene TRBV7-9; 9 nucleotides line up with TRBD1. V lost 5 bases, J lost 6 bases, and 4 bases stayed unmatched. This CDR3 has 14 amino acids. Germline lookup yields CDR1 SEHNR and CDR2 FQNEAQ (reference sequence). CDR3 DNA: TGTGCCAGCAGCCAGGGACAGGGTGATGAAAAACTGTTTTTT. This sequence encodes CASSQGQGDEKLFF.

J is TRBJ2-7 and V is TRBV27, with 10 bases fitting TRBD2. The germline V gene has CDR1 MNHEY and CDR2 SMNVEV (reference sequence). This CDR3 contains 14 residues. With V trimmed by 10 bases and J by 3 bases, 9 bases remained unmatched. The CDR3 protein is CATNPSGRDYEQYF. Here the CDR3 DNA reads TGTGCCACCAACCCCAGCGGGAGGGACTACGAGCAGTACTTC.

This rearrangement joins TRBV19 to TRBJ2-7, with 7 bases fitting TRBD1. V was clipped by 1 base and J by 3 bases; unmatched bases: 6. Germline loops: CDR1 LNHDA, CDR2 SQIVND (reference sequence). This CDR3 has 15 amino acids. This CDR3 reads CASSIGQGGGYEQYF. The DNA of the CDR3 is TGTGCCAGTAGTATAGGACAGGGCGGCGGCTACGAGCAGTACTTC.

The CDR3 DNA is TGTGCCAGCAGCCGCCCTGGGGCAGGGGGCTTGAGAGCGGGGTACAATGAGCAGTTCTTC. This translates into CASSRPGAGGLRAGYNEQFF. The genes are TRBV3-1 (or the pseudogene TRBV3-2) and TRBJ2-1; maybe TRBD1 (8 bases). Germline loops: CDR1 LGHDT, CDR2 YNNKEL (reference sequence). This CDR3 has 20 amino acids. V dropped 4 bases and J dropped 4 bases, with 29 bases sitting between them.

The chain uses TRBV7-9 and TRBJ2-1; 9 bases map to TRBD2. There are 16 residues in the CDR3. CDR1 and CDR2 from the germline V gene are SEHNR and FQNEAQ (reference sequence). Trimming at V came to 5 bases and at J to 10 bases, leaving 15 bases not matched to a gene. This chain's CDR3 is CASSPRGTSLSNEQFF. The CDR3 coding sequence is TGTGCCAGCAGCCCCCGCGGGACTAGCTTATCCAACGAGCAGTTCTTC.

This sequence joins TRBV28 and TRBJ2-3; a weak D match, TRBD2 (6 bases). The CDR3 is 16 amino acids. Germline V gives CDR1 MDHEN, CDR2 SYDVKM. Trimming shortened V by 1 base and J by 1 base, and 12 bases separated the two germline ends. The CDR3 spells CASSLFAGSGTDTQYF. For the CDR3, the DNA is TGTGCCAGCAGTTTATTTGCGGGATCTGGCACAGATACGCAGTATTTT.

The chain links TRBV11-2 to TRBJ2-1; 11 nucleotides agree with TRBD2. V lost 1 base and J lost 6; bases outside the gene matches: 2. Germline lookup yields CDR1 SGHAT and CDR2 FQNNGV. CDR3 length equals 15 residues. In DNA, the CDR3 is TGTGCCAGCAGCTTAGTTAGCGGGAGGGCCAATGAGCAGTTCTTC. It yields the protein CASSLVSGRANEQFF.

The V and J genes are TRBV18 and TRBJ1-1; D gene unclear. The CDR3 loop spans 13 amino acids. Germline V gene sequence: CDR1 KGHSH, CDR2 LQKENI. Trimming cost V 6 bases and J 8 bases, with 16 bases left between them. CDR3 protein: CASSPKPLAEAFF. Here the CDR3 DNA reads TGTGCCAGCTCTCCTAAGCCGTTAGCAGAAGCTTTCTTT.